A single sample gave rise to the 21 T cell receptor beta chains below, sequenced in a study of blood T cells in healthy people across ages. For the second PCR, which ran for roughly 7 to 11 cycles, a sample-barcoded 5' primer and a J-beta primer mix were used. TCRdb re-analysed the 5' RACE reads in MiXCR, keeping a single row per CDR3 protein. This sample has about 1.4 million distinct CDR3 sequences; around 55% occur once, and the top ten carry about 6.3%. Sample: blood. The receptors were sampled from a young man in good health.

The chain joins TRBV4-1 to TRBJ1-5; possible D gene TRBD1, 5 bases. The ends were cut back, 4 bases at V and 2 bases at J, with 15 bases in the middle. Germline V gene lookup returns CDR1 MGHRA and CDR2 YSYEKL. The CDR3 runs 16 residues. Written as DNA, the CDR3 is TGCGCCAGCAGCCCACAGAGACAGCACGGCAATCAGCCCCAGCATTTT. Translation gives CASSPQRQHGNQPQHF.

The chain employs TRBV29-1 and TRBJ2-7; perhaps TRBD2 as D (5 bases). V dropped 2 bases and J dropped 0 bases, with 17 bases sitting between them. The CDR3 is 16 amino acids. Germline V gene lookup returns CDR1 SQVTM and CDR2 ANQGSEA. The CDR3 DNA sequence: TGCAGCGTTGAAAGCGGACGTTGGACCGACTCCTACGAGCAGTACTTC. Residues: CSVESGRWTDSYEQYF.

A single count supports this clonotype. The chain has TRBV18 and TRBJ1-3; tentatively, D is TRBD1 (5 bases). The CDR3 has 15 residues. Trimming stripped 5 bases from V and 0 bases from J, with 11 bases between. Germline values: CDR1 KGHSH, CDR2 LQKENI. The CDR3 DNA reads TGTGCCAGCTCAGGGACTTCCAGCTCTGGAAACACCATATATTTT. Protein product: CASSGTSSSGNTIYF.

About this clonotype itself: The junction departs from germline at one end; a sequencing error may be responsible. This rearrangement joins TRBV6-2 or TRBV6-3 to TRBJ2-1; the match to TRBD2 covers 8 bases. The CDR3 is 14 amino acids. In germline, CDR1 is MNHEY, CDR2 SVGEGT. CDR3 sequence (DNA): TGTGCCAGCTCGATACTAGCGGATAACAATGAGCTGTTCTTC. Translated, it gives CASSILADNNELFF.

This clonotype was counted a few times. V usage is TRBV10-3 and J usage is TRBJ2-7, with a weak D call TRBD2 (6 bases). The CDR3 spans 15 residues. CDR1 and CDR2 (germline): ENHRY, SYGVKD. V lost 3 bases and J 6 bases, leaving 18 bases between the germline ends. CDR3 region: CAISDPPAGSGEQYF. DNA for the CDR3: TGTGCCATCAGTGACCCTCCGGCGGGGTCGGGCGAGCAGTACTTC.

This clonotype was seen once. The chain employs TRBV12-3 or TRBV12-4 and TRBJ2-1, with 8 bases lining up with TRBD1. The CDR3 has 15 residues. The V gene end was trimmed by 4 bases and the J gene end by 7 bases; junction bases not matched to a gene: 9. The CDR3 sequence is CASSSRRGLRNEQFF. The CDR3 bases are TGTGCCAGCAGTTCCCGCAGGGGGCTTAGGAATGAGCAGTTCTTC.

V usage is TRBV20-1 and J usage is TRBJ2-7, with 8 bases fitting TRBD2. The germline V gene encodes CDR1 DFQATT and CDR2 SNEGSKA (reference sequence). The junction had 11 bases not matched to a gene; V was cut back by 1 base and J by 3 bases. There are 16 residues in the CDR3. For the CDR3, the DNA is TGCAGTGCTAGAGCCCAAGCACCGGGACTAGACTACGAGCAGTACTTC. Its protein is CSARAQAPGLDYEQYF.

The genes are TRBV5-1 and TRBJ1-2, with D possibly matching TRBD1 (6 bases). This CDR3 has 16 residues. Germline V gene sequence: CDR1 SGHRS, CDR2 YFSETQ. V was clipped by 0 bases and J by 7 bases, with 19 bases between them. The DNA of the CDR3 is TGCGCCAGCAGCTTGGCGCCACCACAGGGAACTGGTGGCTACACCTTC. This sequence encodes CASSLAPPQGTGGYTF. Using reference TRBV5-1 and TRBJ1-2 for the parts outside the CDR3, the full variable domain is KAGVTQTPRYLIKTRGQQVTLSCSPISGHRSVSWYQQTPGQGLQFLFEYFSETQRNKGNFPGRFSGRQFSNSRSEMNVSTLELGDSALYLCASSLAPPQGTGGYTFGSGTRLTVV.

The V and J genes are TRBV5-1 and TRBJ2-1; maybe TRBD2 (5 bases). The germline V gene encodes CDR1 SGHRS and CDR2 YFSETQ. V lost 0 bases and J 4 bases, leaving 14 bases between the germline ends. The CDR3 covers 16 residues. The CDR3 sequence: CASSLDRTTGYNEQFF. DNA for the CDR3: TGCGCCAGCAGCTTGGACAGAACCACGGGGTACAATGAGCAGTTCTTC. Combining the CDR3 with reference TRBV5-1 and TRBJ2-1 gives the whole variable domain KAGVTQTPRYLIKTRGQQVTLSCSPISGHRSVSWYQQTPGQGLQFLFEYFSETQRNKGNFPGRFSGRQFSNSRSEMNVSTLELGDSALYLCASSLDRTTGYNEQFFGPGTRLTVL.

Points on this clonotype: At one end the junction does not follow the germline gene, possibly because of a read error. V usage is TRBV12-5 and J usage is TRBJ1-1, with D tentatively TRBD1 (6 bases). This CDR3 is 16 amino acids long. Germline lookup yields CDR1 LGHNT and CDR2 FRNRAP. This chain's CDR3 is CATLGDTGHPNTEAFF. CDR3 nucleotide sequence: TGCGCTACTCTAGGAGATACGGGACACCCGAACACTGAAGCTTTCTTT.

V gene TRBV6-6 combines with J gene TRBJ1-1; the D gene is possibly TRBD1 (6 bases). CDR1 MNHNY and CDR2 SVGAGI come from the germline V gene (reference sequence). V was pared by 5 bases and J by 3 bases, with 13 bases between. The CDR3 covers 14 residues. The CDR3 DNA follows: TGTGCCAGCAGTCGCCCCAAGGGGGACACTGAAGCTTTCTTT. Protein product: CASSRPKGDTEAFF.

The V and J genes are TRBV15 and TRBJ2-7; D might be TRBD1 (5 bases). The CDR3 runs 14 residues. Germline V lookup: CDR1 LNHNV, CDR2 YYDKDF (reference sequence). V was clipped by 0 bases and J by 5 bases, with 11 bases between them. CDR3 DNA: TGTGCCACCAGCAGAGATCGAGGACACCACGAGCAGTACTTC. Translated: CATSRDRGHHEQYF.

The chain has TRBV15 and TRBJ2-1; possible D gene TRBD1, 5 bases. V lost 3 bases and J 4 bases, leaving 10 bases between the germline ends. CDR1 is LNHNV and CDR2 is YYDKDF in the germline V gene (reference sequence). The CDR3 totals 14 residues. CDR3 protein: CATSRTVRYNEQFF. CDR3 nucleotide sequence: TGTGCCACCAGCAGGACAGTACGTTACAATGAGCAGTTCTTC.

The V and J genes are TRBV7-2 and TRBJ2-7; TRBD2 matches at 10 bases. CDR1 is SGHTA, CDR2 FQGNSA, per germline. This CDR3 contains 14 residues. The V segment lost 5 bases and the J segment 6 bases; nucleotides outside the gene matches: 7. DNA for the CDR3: TGTGCCAGCAGCCCCGAGCGGGGGGGCCTCGAGCAGTACTTC. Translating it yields CASSPERGGLEQYF.

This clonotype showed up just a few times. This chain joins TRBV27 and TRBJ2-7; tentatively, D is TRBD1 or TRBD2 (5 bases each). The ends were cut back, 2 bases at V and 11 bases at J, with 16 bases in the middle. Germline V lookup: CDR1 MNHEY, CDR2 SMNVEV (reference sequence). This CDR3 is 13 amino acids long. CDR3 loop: CASSLGVGAPKYF. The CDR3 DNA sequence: TGTGCCAGCAGTTTAGGTGTCGGGGCCCCTAAGTACTTC.

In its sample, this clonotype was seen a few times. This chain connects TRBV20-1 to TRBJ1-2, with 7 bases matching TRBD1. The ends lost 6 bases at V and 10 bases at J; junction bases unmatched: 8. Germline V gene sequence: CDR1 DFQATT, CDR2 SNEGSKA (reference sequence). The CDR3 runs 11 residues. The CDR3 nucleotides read TGCAGTGCGTCGGGACAGTCCCTCTACACCTTC. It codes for CSASGQSLYTF.

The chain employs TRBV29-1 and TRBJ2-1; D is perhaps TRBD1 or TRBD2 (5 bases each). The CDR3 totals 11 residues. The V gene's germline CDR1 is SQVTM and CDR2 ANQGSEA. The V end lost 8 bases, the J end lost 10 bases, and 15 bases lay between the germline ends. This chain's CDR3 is CSYGALGEQFF. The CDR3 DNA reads TGCAGCTACGGGGCGCTGGGGGAGCAGTTCTTC.

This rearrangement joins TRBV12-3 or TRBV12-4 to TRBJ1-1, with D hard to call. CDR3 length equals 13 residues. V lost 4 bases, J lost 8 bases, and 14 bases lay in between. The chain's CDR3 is CASSSEQPKEAFF. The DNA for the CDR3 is TGTGCCAGCAGTTCAGAACAGCCAAAAGAAGCTTTCTTT.

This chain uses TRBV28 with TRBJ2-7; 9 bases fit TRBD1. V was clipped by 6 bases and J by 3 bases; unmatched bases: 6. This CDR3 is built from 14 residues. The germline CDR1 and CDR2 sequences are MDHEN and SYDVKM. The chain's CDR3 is CASRAGTGIYEQYF. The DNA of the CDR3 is TGTGCCAGCAGAGCCGGGACAGGGATCTACGAGCAGTACTTC.

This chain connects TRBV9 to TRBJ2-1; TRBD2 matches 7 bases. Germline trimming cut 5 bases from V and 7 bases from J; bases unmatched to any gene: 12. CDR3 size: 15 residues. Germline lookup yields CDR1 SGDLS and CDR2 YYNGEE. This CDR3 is CASRETSTGRNEQFF. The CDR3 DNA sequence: TGTGCCAGCAGGGAGACTAGCACGGGGAGAAATGAGCAGTTCTTC.

CDR3 nucleotides: TGTGCCAGCAGCACATTCCGGGGAATTAATGAAAAACTGTTTTTT. This encodes CASSTFRGINEKLFF. V gene TRBV6-5 combines with J gene TRBJ1-4; D unresolved. The germline V and J ends were trimmed by 6 bases and 4 bases, with 15 bases remaining between them. This CDR3 comprises 15 residues. The V gene's germline CDR1 is MNHEY and CDR2 SVGAGI.